This T cell receptor (beta chain) was profiled in a study of blood T cell repertoires in COVID-19. The wider study: Spain, Italy and the United States supplied samples that represented acute and convalescent COVID-19.

As originally analysed: By means of reference gene primer amplification, nucleated cell counts were estimated. The repertoire was sequenced with immunoSEQ multiplex PCR; TCRdb's copy has only in-frame clones and lacks some. The V and J calls and the clone size are those of that table, but D and trimming were determined from the DNA. The top ten clones hold approximately 2% of a sample with hundreds of thousands of clones, 88% of them seen once. The V and J ends lost 3 bases and 7 bases, in that order; junction bases with no gene match: 6. Germline CDR1 and CDR2: PRHDT and FYEKMQ (reference sequence). This CDR3 is 15 amino acids long.

The sample consisted of PBMCs or T cells enriched from blood (not recorded which). The TCR was taken from an older woman in a cohort exposed to, infected with or recovered from COVID-19 (not recorded which). This rearrangement joins TRBV13 to TRBJ1-4, with TRBD1 matching over 9 bases. The CDR3 spells CASSFTGGAREKLFF. The CDR3 coding sequence is TGTGCCAGCAGCTTCACAGGGGGCGCCCGTGAAAAACTGTTTTTT. The variable domain in full, completed from reference TRBV13 and TRBJ1-4, reads AAGVIQSPRHLIKEKRETATLKCYPIPRHDTVYWYQQGPGQDPQFLISFYEKMQSDKGSIPDRFSAQQFSDYHSELNMSSLELGDSALYFCASSFTGGAREKLFFGSGTQLSVL.